The entry that follows covers one T cell receptor beta chain sequence. What it recognizes is unknown. This sample was included in a study of circulating tumor DNA in untreated peripheral T-cell lymphoma. Notes on the study in general: Baseline tissues yielded approximately 82% and baseline serum around 65% tumor-specific clonotype detection.

The germline V and J ends were trimmed by 5 bases and 0 bases, with 14 bases remaining between them. The CDR3 length is 15 residues. CDR1 is MNHGY and CDR2 is SAAAGT in the germline V gene. Method: immunoSEQ multiplex PCR; TCRdb's copy keeps in-frame clones and lacks some. This sample carries approximately 10,000 clones, 65% to 80% of them seen once, and the ten largest clones take around a third. This chain joins TRBV6-8 and TRBJ2-7; D gene ambiguous. The sample taken for sequencing was tumor tissue. The TCR was taken from a human donor with peripheral T-cell lymphoma. The CDR3 DNA follows: TGTGCCAGCAGTCCTCGACGCGAATTCTCCTACGAGCAGTACTTC. It translates to CASSPRREFSYEQYF.